This T cell receptor (beta chain) was sequenced during a study of shared clonotypes between healthy human individuals. General observations from the study: Apart from blood, nothing was sampled; tissue repertoires likely differ.

This CDR3 contains 15 residues. The germline gives CDR1 MNHEY, CDR2 SVGAGI. V lost 7 bases and J lost 1; bases outside the gene matches: 7. Clones were read by immunoSEQ multiplex PCR, and TCRdb kept only the in-frame ones, dropping some. The sample has around 510,000 clones, 95% to 97% seen once. With regard to this clone: What it binds is unknown.

The clonotype originates from a young woman in good health. J is TRBJ2-3 and V is TRBV6-5; 8 nucleotides agree with TRBD2. The source material was naive CD4+ T cells sorted from blood. Subset noted: CD45RA+ positively selected. Here the CDR3 reads CASKNSGIGTDTQYF. CDR3 DNA: TGTGCCAGCAAAAATAGCGGGATTGGCACAGATACGCAGTATTTT.